This TCR beta chain was documented in a study of blood T cell repertoires in COVID-19. The overall study: From T cells, B-cell-depleted T cells, or PBMCs came the material, which was cDNA or gDNA.

Study processing details: For nucleated cells, counts were estimated from reference gene primer amplification. Method: immunoSEQ multiplex PCR; TCRdb's copy keeps in-frame clones and lacks some. That table is the source of V, J and clone size, and D and trimming were worked out from the DNA. The sample consists of approximately 380,000 clones, roughly 90% of them appearing once. Those enrolled, adults aged roughly 18 to 90 years, came from around 24 US areas. Assignment of participants to cohorts was predicated upon participant-reported clinical history. The germline V gene encodes CDR1 MGHRA and CDR2 YSYEKL. The CDR3 loop spans 16 amino acids. The V end was cut by 6 bases, the J end by 2 bases, with 19 bases between.

The J gene is TRBJ1-1, the V gene TRBV4-1; D perhaps matches TRBD1 (6 bases). Sequencing input: PBMCs or T cells enriched from blood (not recorded which). This clonotype originated in a woman in her 40s who had been exposed to COVID-19. In DNA, the CDR3 is TGCGCCAGCAGTTTAGGGGGGGGCGCAACCAACACTGAAGCTTTCTTT. Translation: CASSLGGGATNTEAFF.